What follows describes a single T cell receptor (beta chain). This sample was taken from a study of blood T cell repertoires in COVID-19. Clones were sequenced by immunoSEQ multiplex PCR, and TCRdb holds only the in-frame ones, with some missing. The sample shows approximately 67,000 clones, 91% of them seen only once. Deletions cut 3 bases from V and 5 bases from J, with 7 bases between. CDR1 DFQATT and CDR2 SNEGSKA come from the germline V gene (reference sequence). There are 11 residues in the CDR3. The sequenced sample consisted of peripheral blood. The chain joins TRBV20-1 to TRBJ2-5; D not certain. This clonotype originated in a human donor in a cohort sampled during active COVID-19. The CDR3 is CSASSRETQYF. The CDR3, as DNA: TGCAGTGCTAGTTCCCGTGAGACCCAGTACTTC.